The rows below give T cell receptor beta chains drawn from one sample of a study of response to subunit inactivated influenza vaccine. TCRdb fed the RT-PCR reads into MiXCR, producing one record per CDR3 protein. This table holds some 800,000 distinct CDR3 sequences, 21% found once. The sample consisted of PBMCs from blood, taken 4 to 6 days after vaccination. The receptors shown here come from a man in his forties or fifties who received an inactivated influenza vaccine. The CDR3 runs from the conserved cysteine through the conserved F or W. The D gene is left open where the match is weak. A row's size may be missing; if present it is once, few, many or a size class.

v_gene: TRBV5-1; j_gene: TRBJ2-7; d_gene: TRBD2; abundance: .; CDR3aa: CASSPGLAGVDYEQYF; CDR3nt: TGCGCCAGCAGCCCGGGACTAGCAGGAGTTGATTACGAGCAGTACTTC
v_gene: TRBV28; j_gene: TRBJ2-3; d_gene: TRBD2; abundance: many; CDR3aa: CASSFFGGRTDTQYF; CDR3nt: TGTGCCAGCAGTTTCTTTGGCGGGAGAACAGATACGCAGTATTTT
v_gene: TRBV29-1; j_gene: TRBJ2-5; d_gene: TRBD1; abundance: many; CDR3aa: CSVVLNRGQETQYF; CDR3nt: TGCAGCGTTGTCTTAAACAGGGGCCAAGAGACCCAGTACTTC
v_gene: TRBV27; j_gene: TRBJ1-1; d_gene: .; abundance: .; CDR3aa: CASSLSQADPTEAFF; CDR3nt: TGTGCCAGCAGTTTATCGCAGGCAGACCCCACTGAAGCTTTCTTT
v_gene: TRBV5-6; j_gene: TRBJ2-2; d_gene: .; abundance: few; CDR3aa: CASSSDWGLPGELFF; CDR3nt: TGTGCCAGCAGCTCAGACTGGGGGCTTCCCGGGGAGCTGTTTTTT
v_gene: TRBV5-1; j_gene: TRBJ2-7; d_gene: TRBD1; abundance: .; CDR3aa: CASTVLPGQGSGEQYF; CDR3nt: TGCGCCAGCACCGTACTCCCGGGACAGGGGAGTGGCGAGCAGTACTTC
v_gene: TRBV6-2/TRBV6-3; j_gene: TRBJ1-2; d_gene: .; abundance: many; CDR3aa: CASTSTPANYGYTF; CDR3nt: TGTGCCAGCACTTCGACACCGGCTAACTATGGCTACACCTTC
v_gene: TRBV7-2; j_gene: TRBJ2-1; d_gene: .; abundance: few; CDR3aa: CASSSLVSAGEQFF; CDR3nt: TGTGCCAGCAGCTCCCTCGTCAGCGCGGGTGAGCAGTTCTTC
v_gene: TRBV20-1; j_gene: TRBJ2-7; d_gene: .; abundance: many; CDR3aa: CSARDISGPDYEQYF; CDR3nt: TGCAGTGCTAGAGATATATCAGGACCCGACTACGAGCAGTACTTC
v_gene: TRBV20-1; j_gene: TRBJ2-1; d_gene: TRBD1; abundance: few; CDR3aa: CSASRQGPLAEQFF; CDR3nt: TGCAGTGCTAGTAGACAGGGGCCATTGGCTGAGCAGTTCTTC
v_gene: TRBV6-2/TRBV6-3; j_gene: TRBJ2-6; d_gene: .; abundance: few; CDR3aa: CASSYSNLRSGANVLTF; CDR3nt: TGTGCCAGCAGTTACTCCAACCTTAGGTCTGGGGCCAACGTCCTGACTTTC
v_gene: TRBV7-2; j_gene: TRBJ2-1; d_gene: TRBD2; abundance: .; CDR3aa: CASSFSGSLYNEQFF; CDR3nt: TGTGCCAGCAGCTTTAGCGGGAGCCTCTACAATGAGCAGTTCTTC
v_gene: TRBV12-3/TRBV12-4; j_gene: TRBJ2-1; d_gene: .; abundance: many; CDR3aa: CASSLPGGERQFF; CDR3nt: TGTGCCAGCAGTTTACCCGGGGGCGAGCGGCAGTTCTTC
v_gene: TRBV20-1; j_gene: TRBJ2-3; d_gene: .; abundance: few; CDR3aa: CSAPSSGNTDTQYF; CDR3nt: TGCAGTGCTCCATCCAGCGGTAACACAGATACGCAGTATTTT
v_gene: TRBV12-3/TRBV12-4; j_gene: TRBJ2-3; d_gene: .; abundance: .; CDR3aa: CASSLATGGGTDTQYF; CDR3nt: TGTGCCAGCAGTTTGGCGACTGGAGGTGGCACAGATACGCAGTATTTT
v_gene: TRBV5-5; j_gene: TRBJ2-7; d_gene: .; abundance: few; CDR3aa: CASSLIGGSVSYEQYF; CDR3nt: TGTGCCAGCAGCTTGATCGGGGGCAGCGTGTCATACGAGCAGTACTTC
v_gene: TRBV7-2; j_gene: TRBJ1-3; d_gene: .; abundance: .; CDR3aa: CASSIASDTIYF; CDR3nt: TGTGCCAGCAGCATCGCATCGGACACCATATATTTT
v_gene: TRBV10-3; j_gene: TRBJ2-5; d_gene: .; abundance: .; CDR3aa: CAISGMATQETQYF; CDR3nt: TGTGCCATCAGTGGGATGGCAACACAAGAGACCCAGTACTTC
v_gene: TRBV5-6; j_gene: TRBJ2-3; d_gene: .; abundance: .; CDR3aa: CASSPGPPAVTDTQYF; CDR3nt: TGTGCCAGCAGCCCGGGCCCGCCGGCTGTCACAGATACGCAGTATTTT
v_gene: TRBV28; j_gene: TRBJ2-1; d_gene: TRBD2; abundance: .; CDR3aa: CASFTSASWGEQFF; CDR3nt: TGTGCCAGCTTTACTAGCGCCTCTTGGGGTGAGCAGTTCTTC
v_gene: TRBV6-1; j_gene: TRBJ2-2; d_gene: .; abundance: .; CDR3aa: CASSRNTGSTGELFF; CDR3nt: TGTGCCAGCAGTCGCAACACAGGGTCCACCGGGGAGCTGTTTTTT
v_gene: TRBV7-9; j_gene: TRBJ1-1; d_gene: TRBD1; abundance: .; CDR3aa: CASSPPGTGAMNTEAFF; CDR3nt: TGTGCCAGCAGCCCCCCCGGGACAGGGGCTATGAACACTGAAGCTTTCTTT
v_gene: TRBV5-1; j_gene: TRBJ2-7; d_gene: .; abundance: few; CDR3aa: CASSLGDGFYEQYF; CDR3nt: TGCGCCAGCAGCTTGGGCGACGGATTCTACGAGCAGTACTTC
v_gene: TRBV27; j_gene: TRBJ1-2; d_gene: .; abundance: few; CDR3aa: CASRTASYNYGYTF; CDR3nt: TGTGCCAGCAGAACAGCATCTTATAACTATGGCTACACCTTC
v_gene: TRBV7-2; j_gene: TRBJ2-7; d_gene: TRBD1; abundance: many; CDR3aa: CASSQNRGDEQYF; CDR3nt: TGTGCCAGCAGCCAGAACAGGGGTGACGAGCAGTACTTC
v_gene: TRBV10-3; j_gene: TRBJ1-5; d_gene: .; abundance: few; CDR3aa: CAISELRTNQPQHF; CDR3nt: TGTGCCATCAGTGAACTCAGGACCAATCAGCCCCAGCATTTT
v_gene: TRBV20-1; j_gene: TRBJ2-1; d_gene: TRBD1; abundance: few; CDR3aa: CSAKQGADNEQFF; CDR3nt: TGCAGTGCCAAACAGGGGGCGGATAATGAGCAGTTCTTC